This passage covers 23 T cell receptor beta chains from one sample sequenced in a study of T cell changes during pregnancy in multiple sclerosis. TCRdb's table, derived via immunoSEQ multiplex PCR, lists solely in-frame clones and lacks some. Counted here are about 68,000 clones, over 75% occurring once; the ten biggest clones make up around 1.6%. The sequences come from peripheral blood, collected in the third trimester of pregnancy. These receptors were obtained from a female donor with multiple sclerosis, enrolled in a pregnancy study.

The chain couples TRBV19 to TRBJ1-4, with 11 bases aligning to TRBD1. Germline V lookup: CDR1 LNHDA, CDR2 SQIVND (reference sequence). Trimming took 4 bases from V and 7 from J; bases not matched to a gene: 8. CDR3 length: 16 amino acids. The CDR3 region has the DNA TGTGCCAGTAGTACTTCCGGACAGGGGGCGGTTGAAAAACTGTTTTTT. Residues: CASSTSGQGAVEKLFF.

The chain employs TRBV9 and TRBJ2-3; 9 bases align to TRBD2. Germline trimming cut 0 bases from V and 6 bases from J; bases unmatched to any gene: 5. The CDR3 spans 15 residues. Germline CDR1 is SGDLS and CDR2 is YYNGEE. CDR3 region: CASSVAGAGGDTQYF. CDR3 coding DNA: TGTGCCAGCAGCGTAGCTGGAGCGGGGGGTGATACGCAGTATTTT.

The gene calls are TRBV6-1 and TRBJ1-5, with a possible D match to TRBD1 (6 bases). This CDR3 is 14 amino acids long. The germline V and J ends were trimmed by 3 bases and 5 bases, with 11 bases remaining between them. CDR1 and CDR2 from the germline V gene are MNHNS and SASEGT. The CDR3 loop is CASSDLQGYQPQHF. As DNA, the CDR3 is TGTGCCAGCAGTGACCTACAGGGATATCAGCCCCAGCATTTT.

A few counts support this clone. The gene calls are TRBV27 and TRBJ2-2; 7 bases agree with TRBD2. Germline loops: CDR1 MNHEY, CDR2 SMNVEV (reference sequence). V trimming: 3 bases; J trimming: 2 bases; junction bases outside the gene matches: 6. This CDR3 comprises 16 residues. The CDR3 nucleotides are TGTGCCAGCAGTTTGTGGCTAGCGGATAACACCGGGGAGCTGTTTTTT. It is translated as CASSLWLADNTGELFF.

This sequence joins TRBV6-5 and TRBJ2-7, with TRBD1 matching over 10 bases. With V trimmed by 6 bases and J by 6 bases, 5 bases remained unmatched. CDR3 length: 13 residues. Germline V gives CDR1 MNHEY, CDR2 SVGAGI. CDR3 nucleotide sequence: TGTGCCAGCAGACCGACAGGGGGCGCCGAGCAGTACTTC. Translation gives CASRPTGGAEQYF.

This clone has only one observation. The chain has TRBV6-1 and TRBJ2-3; 12 nucleotides agree with TRBD2. The germline gives CDR1 MNHNS, CDR2 SASEGT. The CDR3 has 14 residues. Trimming removed 6 bases from V and 5 bases from J; junction bases left unmatched: 3. CDR3 sequence: CASREGLAGDTQYF. The CDR3 DNA sequence: TGTGCCAGCAGGGAGGGACTAGCGGGAGATACGCAGTATTTT.

The chain uses TRBV27 and TRBJ2-2; D not resolved. The CDR3 loop spans 12 amino acids. The V gene lost 4 bases and the J gene lost 6 bases, with 6 bases spanning the gap. The V gene's germline CDR1 is MNHEY and CDR2 SMNVEV (reference sequence). CDR3 DNA sequence: TGTGCCAGCAGTTCTTTTTCCGGGGAGCTGTTTTTT. This encodes CASSSFSGELFF.

The chain couples TRBV6-6 to TRBJ1-1; 7 nucleotides match TRBD1. The CDR3 runs to 15 residues. Germline values: CDR1 MNHNY, CDR2 SVGAGI (reference sequence). V lost 3 bases to trimming and J lost 2 bases; unmatched junction nucleotides: 6. DNA of the CDR3: TGTGCCAGCAGTTATCCGGGACAGAGAAACACTGAAGCTTTCTTT. Translating it yields CASSYPGQRNTEAFF.

The chain links TRBV7-9 to TRBJ1-6; D ambiguous. Trimming removed 3 bases from V and 8 bases from J, with 5 bases in between. The germline V gene encodes CDR1 SEHNR and CDR2 FQNEAQ (reference sequence). This CDR3 has 12 amino acids. In DNA form, the CDR3 reads TGTGCCAGCAGCTTCCGGGATTCACCCCTCCACTTT. Translated: CASSFRDSPLHF.

This clone was picked up a small number of times. The rearrangement uses TRBV6-5 and TRBJ2-2; TRBD1 matches 7 bases. Trimming removed 5 bases from V and 5 bases from J; junction bases left unmatched: 2. The CDR3 has 13 residues. Germline CDR1 and CDR2: MNHEY and SVGAGI. The CDR3 reads CASSKGQTGELFF. CDR3 nucleotides: TGTGCCAGCAGTAAGGGACAGACCGGGGAGCTGTTTTTT.

The CDR3 loop is CTSSQGTSGRVSYNEQFF. In DNA, the CDR3 is TGCACCAGCAGCCAAGGGACTAGCGGGAGGGTCTCCTACAATGAGCAGTTCTTC. The chain couples TRBV1 to TRBJ2-1; the tabulated D call, TRBD2, remains unverified against the DNA. TRBV1 has pseudogene status. CDR3 size: 18 residues.

The CDR3 loop reads CASSLGAGTDTQYF. CDR3 in DNA: TGCGCCAGCAGCTTGGGTGCAGGGACAGATACGCAGTATTTT. This chain connects TRBV5-1 to TRBJ2-3; a possible D gene is TRBD1 (5 bases). With 0 bases removed from V and 3 bases from J, the gap between germline ends came to 8 bases. Germline V CDR1 and CDR2: SGHRS, YFSETQ. CDR3 length equals 14 residues.

The gene calls are TRBV2 and TRBJ2-7, with D tentatively TRBD1 (6 bases). V was trimmed by 4 bases and J by 0 bases, leaving 13 bases between them. Germline V gene lookup returns CDR1 SNHLY and CDR2 FYNNEI. The CDR3 has 15 amino acids. Here the CDR3 reads CASSGRQGSSYEQYF. CDR3 bases: TGTGCCAGCAGTGGTCGTCAGGGGAGCTCCTACGAGCAGTACTTC.

The J gene is TRBJ1-1, the V gene TRBV30, with D maybe TRBD1 (6 bases). Germline V gene data show CDR1 as GTSNPN and CDR2 as SVGIG (reference sequence). The CDR3 spans 13 residues. Trimming took off 5 bases at V and 4 bases at J, with 14 bases between the two ends. The CDR3 coding sequence is TGTGCCTGGGAGACAGGATCGGGCACTGAAGCTTTCTTT. Translated: CAWETGSGTEAFF. Complete variable domain (other parts from reference TRBV30 and TRBJ1-1): SQTIHQWPATLVQPVGSPLSLECTVEGTSNPNLYWYRQAAGRGLQLLFYSVGIGQISSEVPQNLSASRPQDRQFILSSKKLLLSDSGFYLCAWETGSGTEAFFGQGTRLTVV.

The genes are TRBV6-4 and TRBJ1-1, with TRBD1 as a possible D gene (5 bases). V was clipped by 3 bases and J by 0 bases, with 11 bases between them. The CDR3 consists of 15 residues. In germline, CDR1 is MRHNA, CDR2 SNTAGT. This CDR3 reads CASSDSGDLNTEAFF. CDR3 in DNA: TGTGCCAGCAGTGATTCGGGGGACCTGAACACTGAAGCTTTCTTT.

The chain carries TRBV7-8 and TRBJ2-1, with a weak D call TRBD2 (6 bases). The CDR3 spans 15 residues. V was trimmed by 5 bases and J by 6 bases, leaving 17 bases between them. Germline V gene lookup returns CDR1 SGHVS and CDR2 FQNEAQ. CDR3 DNA sequence: TGTGCCAGCAGCCCCTGGAGGGCGGGCTTCAATGAGCAGTTCTTC. Translating it yields CASSPWRAGFNEQFF. Together with reference TRBV7-8 and TRBJ2-1, the CDR3 gives the full variable domain: GAGVSQSPRYKVAKRGQDVALRCDPISGHVSLFWYQQALGQGPEFLTYFQNEAQLDKSGLPSDRFFAERPEGSVSTLKIQRTQQEDSAVYLCASSPWRAGFNEQFFGPGTRLTVL.

The CDR3, as DNA: TGTGCCAGCAGCCCAACAGGGGGCGGTGGCGGCTACACCTTC. Protein product: CASSPTGGGGGYTF. The chain combines TRBV7-2 with TRBJ1-2, with 9 bases aligning to TRBD1. CDR3 length: 14 amino acids. Germline V gene lookup returns CDR1 SGHTA and CDR2 FQGNSA. V was clipped by 5 bases and J by 8 bases; unmatched bases: 9.

The chain has TRBV4-1 and TRBJ1-1; possibly TRBD1 for D (5 bases). V was cut by 1 base and J by 8 bases, with 20 bases left in between. Germline V gene data show CDR1 as MGHRA and CDR2 as YSYEKL. The CDR3 spans 16 residues. The CDR3 bases are TGCGCCAGCAGCCAAGGGGGGAGGGTCCCAGAGTTGGAAGCTTTCTTT. Translation gives CASSQGGRVPELEAFF.

J is TRBJ2-7 and V is TRBV7-9, with D maybe TRBD2 (6 bases). The CDR3 covers 14 residues. Germline-derived CDR1 and CDR2 are SEHNR and FQNEAQ (reference sequence). V lost 5 bases, J lost 0 bases, and 11 bases lay in between. The chain's CDR3 is CASSRGDFSYEQYF. The CDR3 bases are TGTGCCAGCAGCCGCGGGGATTTCTCCTACGAGCAGTACTTC.

The chain has TRBV6-1 and TRBJ1-4; TRBD1 might be the D (6 bases). This CDR3 has 15 residues. The germline V gene has CDR1 MNHNS and CDR2 SASEGT. The V gene lost 4 bases and the J gene lost 5 bases, with 14 bases spanning the gap. CDR3 sequence reads: CASSVGTSGNEKLFF. In nucleotides, the CDR3 is TGTGCCAGCAGTGTAGGGACAAGCGGAAATGAAAAACTGTTTTTT.

Only one count was recorded for this clone. The chain uses TRBV23-1 and TRBJ2-7, with a possible D match to TRBD2 (5 bases). Being an ORF, TRBV23-1 has a function that is uncertain. Trimming left V 0 bases short and J 0 bases short, with 15 bases between. The CDR3 contains 17 residues. CDR3 protein: CASSQSLGGPASYEQYF. The CDR3 DNA sequence: TGCGCCAGCAGTCAATCGTTGGGCGGGCCCGCCTCCTACGAGCAGTACTTC.

This chain joins TRBV5-4 and TRBJ1-2, with TRBD1 matching over 7 bases. Germline V lookup: CDR1 SGHNT, CDR2 YYREEE (reference sequence). V shed 4 bases and J 5 bases; nucleotides not matched to a gene: 5. There are 13 residues in the CDR3. CDR3 sequence (DNA): TGTGCCAGCAGCCAAGGACAGGAATATGGCTACACCTTC. Encoded protein: CASSQGQEYGYTF.

The chain employs TRBV4-3 and TRBJ1-1; 10 bases are a match to TRBD1. This CDR3 comprises 17 residues. The trim removed 1 base at V and 3 bases at J, leaving 8 bases unmatched. Looked up from germline, CDR1 is LGHNA and CDR2 is YSLEER. The CDR3 region has the DNA TGCGCCAGCAGCCAAGTCGACAGGGGGCTTGTGGACACTGAAGCTTTCTTT. This encodes CASSQVDRGLVDTEAFF.